Given below is one T cell receptor beta chain in context. V lost 3 bases, J lost 4 bases, and 8 bases lay in between. The CDR3 is 13 residues long. The germline V gene has CDR1 SGDLS and CDR2 YYNGEE. The sample is drawn from a study of CD8 T cells in Susac syndrome. Overall study: When blood was drawn, the patients with Susac syndrome were therapy-naive, on corticosteroids, or on intravenous immunoglobulin alone.

CD8+ and CD4+ T cells taken from blood had their TCR beta sequenced. Random hexamers primed reverse transcription of roughly 0.45 to 1 ug RNA. Across 54 Vbeta and 13 Jbeta, TCR beta CDR3 was amplified with immunoSEQ multiplex PCR. TCRdb called the immunoSEQ multiplex PCR reads again in MiXCR, with one record for every CDR3 protein. The sample holds around 170,000 distinct CDR3 sequences, more than 95% seen once. V and J are TRBV9 and TRBJ2-1; D is unresolved. Sequences were obtained from CD4+ T cells from PBMCs. This TCR was sampled from a human donor with Susac syndrome. Here the CDR3 DNA reads TGTGCCAGCAGCGCAGCTAGATACAATGAGCAGTTCTTC. Translated: CASSAARYNEQFF.